This entry is about one TCR beta chain. The data were obtained in a study of patients and donors after allogeneic stem cell transplantation. CDR3 length: 13 amino acids. V shed 6 bases and J shed 3 bases, with 12 bases lying between them. From germline, CDR1 is MNHNY and CDR2 SVGAGI (reference sequence). Using its own MiXCR run on the RT-PCR reads, TCRdb lists one record per CDR3 protein. Among fewer than 250,000 distinct CDR3 sequences listed, roughly 14% were seen once. V gene TRBV6-6 combines with J gene TRBJ2-7, with D possibly matching TRBD1 (6 bases). This receptor was identified in a human donor who was either an allogeneic HSCT recipient or a stem cell or donor lymphocyte infusion donor (not recorded which). It is not recorded whose cells these are; they may come from a transplant donor. Input material: blood, either unsorted or a sorted T cell fraction (not recorded which). CDR3 residues: CASSLPQGYEQYF. The CDR3 DNA reads as TGTGCCAGCAGCCTACCACAGGGCTACGAGCAGTACTTC.